This T cell receptor beta chain is from a study of T-cell memory formation after mild COVID-19. Study in general: Among the donors, TCR clusters were largely specific to each donor.

TCR alpha and TCR beta cDNA libraries carrying sample barcodes and UMIs came from 5'RACE with constant-segment primers. TCRdb reprocessed the 5' RACE reads with MiXCR, giving one entry per CDR3 protein. The sample has about 360,000 distinct CDR3 sequences, about an eighth seen once; the top ten hold 22%. The CDR3 is 17 amino acids. V lost 4 bases to trimming and J lost 7 bases; unmatched junction nucleotides: 16. CDR1 and CDR2 from the germline V gene are KGHSH and LQKENI. Sequenced: PBMCs or a T cell subset sorted from them (not recorded which). The chain uses TRBV18 and TRBJ1-5; 7 bases align to TRBD1. The TCR was taken from a man between 18 and 29 years old who had mild COVID-19 (a few samples of this study predate the infection). Cell type and time point are not known. CDR3 in amino acids: CASSRQGGSPEGQPQHF. DNA of the CDR3: TGTGCCAGCTCACGACAGGGAGGTTCCCCGGAAGGGCAGCCCCAGCATTTT.